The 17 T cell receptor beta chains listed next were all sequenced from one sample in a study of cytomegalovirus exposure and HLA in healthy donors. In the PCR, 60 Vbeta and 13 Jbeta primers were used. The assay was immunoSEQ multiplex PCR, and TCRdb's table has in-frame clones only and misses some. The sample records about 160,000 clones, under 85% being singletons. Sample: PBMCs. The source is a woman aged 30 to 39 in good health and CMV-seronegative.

CDR3 nucleotides: TGTGCCAGCAGTTCACCCCAGGACAGGGCCCCTCCAGATACGCAGTATTTT. It translates to CASSSPQDRAPPDTQYF. The chain joins TRBV27 to TRBJ2-3; 8 bases line up with TRBD1. With 4 bases clipped from V and 4 bases from J, the junction kept 13 bases outside the gene matches. From germline, CDR1 is MNHEY and CDR2 SMNVEV (reference sequence). This CDR3 spans 17 amino acids.

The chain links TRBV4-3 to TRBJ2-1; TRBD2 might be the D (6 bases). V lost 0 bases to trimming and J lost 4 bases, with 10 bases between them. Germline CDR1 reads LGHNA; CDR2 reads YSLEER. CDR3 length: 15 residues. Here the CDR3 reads CASSQDYGSYNEQFF. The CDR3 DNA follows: TGCGCCAGCAGCCAAGATTACGGGAGTTACAATGAGCAGTTCTTC.

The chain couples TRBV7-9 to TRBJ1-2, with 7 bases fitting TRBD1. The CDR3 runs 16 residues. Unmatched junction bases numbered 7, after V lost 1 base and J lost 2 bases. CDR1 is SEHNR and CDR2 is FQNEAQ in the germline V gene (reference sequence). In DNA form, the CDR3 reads TGTGCCAGCAGCTTAGTTACAGGGGTCGTGAACTATGGCTACACCTTC. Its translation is CASSLVTGVVNYGYTF.

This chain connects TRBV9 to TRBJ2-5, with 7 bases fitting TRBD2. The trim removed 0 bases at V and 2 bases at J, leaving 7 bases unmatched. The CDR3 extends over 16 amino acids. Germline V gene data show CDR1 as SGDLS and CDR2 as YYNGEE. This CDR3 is CASSVEGWGGQETQYF. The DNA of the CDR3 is TGTGCCAGCAGCGTAGAGGGCTGGGGGGGGCAAGAGACCCAGTACTTC. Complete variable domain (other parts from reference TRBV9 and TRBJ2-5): DSGVTQTPKHLITATGQRVTLRCSPRSGDLSVYWYQQSLDQGLQFLIQYYNGEERAKGNILERFSAQQFPDLHSELNLSSLELGDSALYFCASSVEGWGGQETQYFGPGTRLLVL.

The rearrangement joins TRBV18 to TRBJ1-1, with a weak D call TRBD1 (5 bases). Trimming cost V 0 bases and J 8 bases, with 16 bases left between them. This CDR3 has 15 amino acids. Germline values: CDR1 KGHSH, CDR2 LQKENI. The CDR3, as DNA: TGTGCCAGCTCACCACCTGCAGGGATGCCCCTGGAAGCTTTCTTT. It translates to CASSPPAGMPLEAFF.

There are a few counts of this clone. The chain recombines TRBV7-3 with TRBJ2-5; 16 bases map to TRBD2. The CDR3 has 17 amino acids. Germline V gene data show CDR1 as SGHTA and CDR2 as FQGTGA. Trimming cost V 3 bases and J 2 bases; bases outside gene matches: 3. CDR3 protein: CASSLGTSGREQETQYF. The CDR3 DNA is TGTGCCAGCAGCTTGGGGACTAGCGGGAGGGAACAAGAGACCCAGTACTTC.

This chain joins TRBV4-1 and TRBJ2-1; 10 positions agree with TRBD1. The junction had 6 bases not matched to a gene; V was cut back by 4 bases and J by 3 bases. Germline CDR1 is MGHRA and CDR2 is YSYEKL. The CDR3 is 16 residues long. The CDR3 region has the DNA TGCGCCAGCAGCCGCCCGACAGGGGGCAACTACAATGAGCAGTTCTTC. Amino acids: CASSRPTGGNYNEQFF.

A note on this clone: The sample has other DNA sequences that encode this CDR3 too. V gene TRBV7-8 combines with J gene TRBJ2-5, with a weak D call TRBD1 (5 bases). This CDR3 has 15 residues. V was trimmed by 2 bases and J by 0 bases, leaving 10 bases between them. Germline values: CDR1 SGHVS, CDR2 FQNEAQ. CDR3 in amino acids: CASSLRTGHQETQYF. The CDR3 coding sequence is TGTGCCAGCAGCTTAAGAACAGGTCACCAAGAGACCCAGTACTTC.

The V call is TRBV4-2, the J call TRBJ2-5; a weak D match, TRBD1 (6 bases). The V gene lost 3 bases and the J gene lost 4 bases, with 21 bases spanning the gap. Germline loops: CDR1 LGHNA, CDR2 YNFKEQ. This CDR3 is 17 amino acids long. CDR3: CASSQAAQGQGSETQYF. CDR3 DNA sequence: TGTGCCAGCAGCCAGGCAGCACAGGGTCAGGGATCAGAGACCCAGTACTTC.

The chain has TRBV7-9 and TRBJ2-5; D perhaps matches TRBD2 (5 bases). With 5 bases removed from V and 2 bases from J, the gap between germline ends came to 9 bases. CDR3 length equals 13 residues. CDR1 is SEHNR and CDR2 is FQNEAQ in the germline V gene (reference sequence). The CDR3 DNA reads TGTGCCAGCAGCCCCCGGGAACAAGAGACCCAGTACTTC. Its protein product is CASSPREQETQYF.

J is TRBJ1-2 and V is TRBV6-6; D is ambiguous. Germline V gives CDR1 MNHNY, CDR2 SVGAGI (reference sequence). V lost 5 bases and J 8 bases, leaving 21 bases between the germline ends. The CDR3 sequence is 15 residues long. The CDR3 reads CASSLDGFLISGYTF. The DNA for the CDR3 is TGTGCCAGCAGTCTAGACGGGTTTTTGATATCGGGCTACACCTTC.

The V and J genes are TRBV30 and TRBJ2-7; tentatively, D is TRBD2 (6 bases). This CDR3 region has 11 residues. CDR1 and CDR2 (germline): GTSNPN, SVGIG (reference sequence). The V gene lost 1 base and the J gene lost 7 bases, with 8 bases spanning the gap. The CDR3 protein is CAWSDRGEQYF. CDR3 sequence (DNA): TGTGCCTGGAGTGATCGGGGGGAGCAGTACTTC.

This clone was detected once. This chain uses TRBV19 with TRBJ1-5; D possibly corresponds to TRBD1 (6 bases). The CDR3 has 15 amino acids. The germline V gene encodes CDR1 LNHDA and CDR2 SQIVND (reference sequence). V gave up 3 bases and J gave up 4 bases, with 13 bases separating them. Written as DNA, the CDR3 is TGTGCCAGTAGTATCCCACAGGGCGGAAATCAGCCCCAGCATTTT. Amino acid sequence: CASSIPQGGNQPQHF.

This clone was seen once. CDR3 residues: CASSNDRDWYSYNEQFF. DNA of the CDR3: TGTGCCAGTAGTAACGACAGGGACTGGTACTCCTACAATGAGCAGTTCTTC. The chain couples TRBV19 to TRBJ2-1; weak D call: TRBD1 (7 bases). Germline values: CDR1 LNHDA, CDR2 SQIVND (reference sequence). Trimming pared 4 bases from V and 0 bases from J, leaving 16 bases between. The CDR3 length is 17 residues.

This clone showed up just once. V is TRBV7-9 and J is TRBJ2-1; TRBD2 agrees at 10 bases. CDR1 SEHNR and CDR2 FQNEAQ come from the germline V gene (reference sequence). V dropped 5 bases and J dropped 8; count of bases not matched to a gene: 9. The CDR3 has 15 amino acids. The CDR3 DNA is TGTGCCAGCAGCCCTGGACTAGCGGCCGGGGATGAGCAGTTCTTC. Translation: CASSPGLAAGDEQFF.

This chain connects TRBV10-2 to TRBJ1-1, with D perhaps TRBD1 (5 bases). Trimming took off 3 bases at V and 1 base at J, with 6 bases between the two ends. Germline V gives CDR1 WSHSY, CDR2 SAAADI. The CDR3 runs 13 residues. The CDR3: CASSEQANTEAFF. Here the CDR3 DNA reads TGCGCCAGCAGTGAACAGGCGAACACTGAAGCTTTCTTT.

For the CDR3, the DNA is TGTGCCAGCGGAGATCTCAGGGGGCTGGCTGGAAACACCATATATTTT. Translated: CASGDLRGLAGNTIYF. The chain links TRBV27 to TRBJ1-3; 8 bases line up with TRBD1. Germline V gene data show CDR1 as MNHEY and CDR2 as SMNVEV (reference sequence). The V and J ends lost 8 bases and 2 bases, in that order; junction bases with no gene match: 11. The CDR3 runs to 16 residues.